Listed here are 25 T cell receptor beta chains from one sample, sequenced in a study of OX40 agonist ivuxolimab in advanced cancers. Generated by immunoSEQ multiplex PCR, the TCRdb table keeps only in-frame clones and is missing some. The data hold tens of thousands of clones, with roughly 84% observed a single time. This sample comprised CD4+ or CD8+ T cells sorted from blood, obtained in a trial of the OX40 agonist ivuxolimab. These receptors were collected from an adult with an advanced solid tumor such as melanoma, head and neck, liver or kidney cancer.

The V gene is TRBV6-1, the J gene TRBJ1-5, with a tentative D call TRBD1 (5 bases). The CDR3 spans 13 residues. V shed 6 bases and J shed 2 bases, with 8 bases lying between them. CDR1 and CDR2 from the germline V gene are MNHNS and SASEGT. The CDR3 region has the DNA TGTGCCAGCAGGGTGGGGGGCAATCAGCCCCAGCATTTT. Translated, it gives CASRVGGNQPQHF.

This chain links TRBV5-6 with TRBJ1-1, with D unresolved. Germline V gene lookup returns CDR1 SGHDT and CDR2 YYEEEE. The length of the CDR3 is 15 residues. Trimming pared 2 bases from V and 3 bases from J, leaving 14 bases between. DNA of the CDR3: TGTGCCAGCAGCTTTTTTGGACTTCGGGACACTGAAGCTTTCTTT. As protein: CASSFFGLRDTEAFF.

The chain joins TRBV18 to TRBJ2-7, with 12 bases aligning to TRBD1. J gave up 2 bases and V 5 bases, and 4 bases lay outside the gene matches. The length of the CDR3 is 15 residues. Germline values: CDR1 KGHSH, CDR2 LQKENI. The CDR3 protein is CASSDGTGGPYEQYF. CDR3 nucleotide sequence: TGTGCCAGCTCAGACGGGACAGGGGGCCCCTACGAGCAGTACTTC.

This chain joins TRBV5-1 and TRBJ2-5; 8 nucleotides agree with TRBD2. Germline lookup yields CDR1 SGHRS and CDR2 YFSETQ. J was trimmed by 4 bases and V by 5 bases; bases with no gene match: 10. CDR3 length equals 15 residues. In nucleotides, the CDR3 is TGCGCCAGCAGGGTCGGGGGGGCCTCCGTAGAGACCCAGTACTTC. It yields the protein CASRVGGASVETQYF.

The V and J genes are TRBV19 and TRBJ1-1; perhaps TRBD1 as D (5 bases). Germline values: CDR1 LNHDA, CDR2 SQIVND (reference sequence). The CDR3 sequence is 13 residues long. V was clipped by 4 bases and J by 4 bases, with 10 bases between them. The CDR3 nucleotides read TGTGCCAGTAGTACGGGGGTGGGCACTGAAGCTTTCTTT. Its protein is CASSTGVGTEAFF.

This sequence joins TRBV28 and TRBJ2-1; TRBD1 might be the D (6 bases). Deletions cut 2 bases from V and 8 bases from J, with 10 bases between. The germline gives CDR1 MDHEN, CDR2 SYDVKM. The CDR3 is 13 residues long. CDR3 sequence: CASSLTGKYEQFF. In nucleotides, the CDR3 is TGTGCCAGCAGTTTAACAGGGAAGTATGAGCAGTTCTTC.

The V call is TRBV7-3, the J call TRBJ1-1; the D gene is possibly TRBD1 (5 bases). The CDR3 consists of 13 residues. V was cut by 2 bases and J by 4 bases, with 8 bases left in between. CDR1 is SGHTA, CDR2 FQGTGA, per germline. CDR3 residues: CASSLGGSTEAFF. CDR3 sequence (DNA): TGTGCCAGCAGCTTAGGGGGGAGCACTGAAGCTTTCTTT.

The CDR3 region has the DNA TGTGCCAGCAGCTGGGGCAGCTACTCTGGGGCCAACGTCCTGACTTTC. Amino acids: CASSWGSYSGANVLTF. The chain uses TRBV5-5 and TRBJ2-6; tentatively, D is TRBD1 (5 bases). Deletions cut 3 bases from V and 0 bases from J, with 10 bases between. The germline CDR1 and CDR2 sequences are SGHKS and YYEKEE (reference sequence). The CDR3 is 16 amino acids. Together with reference TRBV5-5 and TRBJ2-6, the CDR3 gives the full variable domain: DAGVTQSPTHLIKTRGQQVTLRCSPISGHKSVSWYQQVLGQGPQFIFQYYEKEERGRGNFPDRFSARQFPNYSSELNVNALLLGDSALYLCASSWGSYSGANVLTFGAGSRLTVL.

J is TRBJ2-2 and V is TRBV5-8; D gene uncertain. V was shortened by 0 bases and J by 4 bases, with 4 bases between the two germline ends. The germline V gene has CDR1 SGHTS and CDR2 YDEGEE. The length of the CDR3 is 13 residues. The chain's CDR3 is CASSLGGTGELFF. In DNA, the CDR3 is TGTGCCAGCAGCTTGGGAGGCACCGGGGAGCTGTTTTTT.

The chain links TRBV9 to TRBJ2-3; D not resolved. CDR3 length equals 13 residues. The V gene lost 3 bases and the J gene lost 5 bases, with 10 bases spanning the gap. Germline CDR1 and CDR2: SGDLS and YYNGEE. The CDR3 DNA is TGTGCCAGCAGCGCCCTCATTCGAGATACGCAGTATTTT. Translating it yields CASSALIRDTQYF. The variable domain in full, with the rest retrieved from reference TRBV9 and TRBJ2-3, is DSGVTQTPKHLITATGQRVTLRCSPRSGDLSVYWYQQSLDQGLQFLIQYYNGEERAKGNILERFSAQQFPDLHSELNLSSLELGDSALYFCASSALIRDTQYFGPGTRLTVL.

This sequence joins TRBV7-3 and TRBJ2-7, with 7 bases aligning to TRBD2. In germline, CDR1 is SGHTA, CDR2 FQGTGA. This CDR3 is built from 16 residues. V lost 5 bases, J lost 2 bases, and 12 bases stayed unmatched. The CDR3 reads CASSITSDLTTYEQYF. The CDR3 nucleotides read TGTGCCAGCAGCATCACTAGCGACCTTACTACCTACGAGCAGTACTTC. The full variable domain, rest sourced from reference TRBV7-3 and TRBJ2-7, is GAGVSQTPSNKVTEKGKYVELRCDPISGHTALYWYRQSLGQGPEFLIYFQGTGAADDSGLPNDRFFAVRPEGSVSTLKIQRTERGDSAVYLCASSITSDLTTYEQYFGPGTRLTVT.

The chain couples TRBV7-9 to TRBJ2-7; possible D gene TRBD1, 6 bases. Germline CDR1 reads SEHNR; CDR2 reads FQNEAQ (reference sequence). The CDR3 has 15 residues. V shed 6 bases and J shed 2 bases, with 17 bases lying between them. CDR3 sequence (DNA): TGTGCCAGCAGTCCAAGACTACAGGGACCCTACGAGCAGTACTTC. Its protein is CASSPRLQGPYEQYF.

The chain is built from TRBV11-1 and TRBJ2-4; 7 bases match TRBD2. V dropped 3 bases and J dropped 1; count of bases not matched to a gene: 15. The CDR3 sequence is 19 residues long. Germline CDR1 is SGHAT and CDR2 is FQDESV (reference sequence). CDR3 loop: CASSFGVGGSVSAKNIQYF. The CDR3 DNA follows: TGTGCCAGCAGCTTCGGCGTTGGCGGGAGTGTATCCGCCAAAAACATTCAGTACTTC. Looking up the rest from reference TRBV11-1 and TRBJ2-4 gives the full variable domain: EAEVAQSPRYKITEKSQAVAFWCDPISGHATLYWYRQILGQGPELLVQFQDESVVDDSQLPKDRFSAERLKGVDSTLKIQPAELGDSAMYLCASSFGVGGSVSAKNIQYFGAGTRLSVL.

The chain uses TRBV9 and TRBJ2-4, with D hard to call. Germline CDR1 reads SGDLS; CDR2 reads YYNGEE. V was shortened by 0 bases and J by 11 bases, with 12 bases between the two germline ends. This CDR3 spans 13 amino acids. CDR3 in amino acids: CASSVAVSGFQYF. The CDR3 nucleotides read TGTGCCAGCAGCGTAGCGGTGAGTGGGTTTCAGTACTTC. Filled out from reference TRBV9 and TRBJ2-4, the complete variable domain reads DSGVTQTPKHLITATGQRVTLRCSPRSGDLSVYWYQQSLDQGLQFLIQYYNGEERAKGNILERFSAQQFPDLHSELNLSSLELGDSALYFCASSVAVSGFQYFGAGTRLSVL.

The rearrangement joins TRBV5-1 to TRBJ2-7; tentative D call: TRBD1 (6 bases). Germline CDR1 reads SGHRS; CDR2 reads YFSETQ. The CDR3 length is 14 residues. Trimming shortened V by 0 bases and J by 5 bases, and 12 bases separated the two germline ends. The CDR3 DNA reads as TGCGCCAGCAGCTTGGGTGGGGCAGGGGACGAGCAGTACTTC. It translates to CASSLGGAGDEQYF.

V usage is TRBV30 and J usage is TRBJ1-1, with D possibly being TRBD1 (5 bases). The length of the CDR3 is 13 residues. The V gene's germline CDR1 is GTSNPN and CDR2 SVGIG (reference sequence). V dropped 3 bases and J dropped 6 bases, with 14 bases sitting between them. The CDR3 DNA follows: TGTGCCTGGAGGGCAGCGGGGACTGCTGAAGCTTTCTTT. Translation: CAWRAAGTAEAFF.

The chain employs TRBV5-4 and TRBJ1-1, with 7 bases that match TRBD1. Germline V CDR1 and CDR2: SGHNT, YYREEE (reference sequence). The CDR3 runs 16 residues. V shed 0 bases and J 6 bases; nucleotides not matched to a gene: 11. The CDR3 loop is CASSLDETGLAAEAFF. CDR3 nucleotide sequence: TGTGCCAGCAGCTTGGACGAGACAGGGCTCGCAGCTGAAGCTTTCTTT.

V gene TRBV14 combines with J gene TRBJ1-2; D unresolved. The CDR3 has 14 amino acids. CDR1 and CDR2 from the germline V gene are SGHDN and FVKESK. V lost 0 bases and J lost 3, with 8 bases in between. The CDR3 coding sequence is TGTGCCAGCAGCCAAGACGGCCGCTACTATGGCTACACCTTC. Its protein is CASSQDGRYYGYTF.

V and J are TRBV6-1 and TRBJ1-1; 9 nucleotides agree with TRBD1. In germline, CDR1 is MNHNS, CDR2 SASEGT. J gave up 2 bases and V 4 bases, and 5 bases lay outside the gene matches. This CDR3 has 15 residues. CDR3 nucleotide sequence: TGTGCCAGCAGTGGGTCGACAGGGGGAAACACTGAAGCTTTCTTT. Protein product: CASSGSTGGNTEAFF.

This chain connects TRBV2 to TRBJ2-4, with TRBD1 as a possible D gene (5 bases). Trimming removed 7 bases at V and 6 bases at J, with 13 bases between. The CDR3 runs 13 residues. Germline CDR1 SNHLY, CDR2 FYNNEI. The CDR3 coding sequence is TGTGCCAGCATCAGGGATGGTGGAAACATTCAGTACTTC. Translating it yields CASIRDGGNIQYF.

CDR3 DNA: TGCGCCAGCAGCTACAGCACAACTCAAGAGACCCAGTACTTC. It translates to CASSYSTTQETQYF. The chain joins TRBV5-1 to TRBJ2-5; D gene uncertain. Germline V CDR1 and CDR2: SGHRS, YFSETQ. The CDR3 is made up of 14 amino acids. Trimming took 3 bases from V and 2 from J, leaving 11 bases between them.

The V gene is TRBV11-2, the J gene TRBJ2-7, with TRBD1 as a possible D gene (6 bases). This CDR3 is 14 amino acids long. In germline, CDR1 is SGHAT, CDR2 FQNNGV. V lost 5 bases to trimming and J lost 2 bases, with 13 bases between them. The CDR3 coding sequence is TGTGCCAGCAGCAACAGGGATTTGACCTACGAGCAGTACTTC. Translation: CASSNRDLTYEQYF.

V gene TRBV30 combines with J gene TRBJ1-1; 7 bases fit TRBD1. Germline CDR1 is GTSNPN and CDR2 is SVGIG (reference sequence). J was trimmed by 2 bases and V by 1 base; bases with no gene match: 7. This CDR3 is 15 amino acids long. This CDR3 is CAWSGRGLRNTEAFF. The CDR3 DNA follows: TGTGCCTGGAGTGGTAGGGGGCTACGAAACACTGAAGCTTTCTTT.

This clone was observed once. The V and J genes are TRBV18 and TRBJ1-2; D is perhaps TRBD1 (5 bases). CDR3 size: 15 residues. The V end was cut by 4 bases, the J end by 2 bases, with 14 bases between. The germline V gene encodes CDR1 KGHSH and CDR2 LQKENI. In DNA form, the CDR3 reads TGTGCCAGCTCACTAAGACAGCAACTAAACTATGGCTACACCTTC. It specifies CASSLRQQLNYGYTF. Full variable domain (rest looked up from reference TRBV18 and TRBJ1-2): NAGVMQNPRHLVRRRGQEARLRCSPMKGHSHVYWYRQLPEEGLKFMVYLQKENIIDESGMPKERFSAEFPKEGPSILRIQQVVRGDSAAYFCASSLRQQLNYGYTFGSGTRLTVV.

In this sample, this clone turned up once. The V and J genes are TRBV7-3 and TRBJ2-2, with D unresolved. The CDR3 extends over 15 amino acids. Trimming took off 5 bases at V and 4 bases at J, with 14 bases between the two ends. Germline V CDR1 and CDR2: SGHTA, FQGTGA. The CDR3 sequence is CASSQMVTGTGELFF. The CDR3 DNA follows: TGTGCCAGCAGCCAAATGGTAACGGGCACCGGGGAGCTGTTTTTT.